These T cell receptor beta chains were read from a single sample in a study of blood T cell repertoires in COVID-19. Sequenced by immunoSEQ multiplex PCR; TCRdb stores in-frame clones only, minus some. The sample consists of around 500,000 clones, approximately 88% of them appearing once. The sequenced material came from PBMCs or T cells enriched from blood (not recorded which). The receptors originated from a woman in her 40s who had recovered from COVID-19. Each CDR3 is given with its conserved first and last residue. The D gene is left open where the match is weak. The size field is filled for only some rows; it gives once, few, many or a size class.

abundance,d_gene,v_gene,j_gene,CDR3aa,CDR3nt
NA,TRBD2,TRBV11-3,TRBJ2-3,CASSLGLAGTTDTQYF,TGTGCCAGCAGCTTAGGTCTAGCGGGAACCACAGATACGCAGTATTTT
few,TRBD2,TRBV3-1/TRBV3-2,TRBJ2-7,CASSQSSGAYEQYF,TGTGCCAGCAGCCAGTCTAGCGGCGCCTACGAGCAGTACTTC
NA,NA,TRBV4-3,TRBJ1-2,CASSVYFTGSYGYTF,TGCGCCAGCAGCGTCTATTTCACGGGATCCTATGGCTACACCTTC
NA,NA,TRBV19,TRBJ2-7,CASSSGLGFYEQYF,TGTGCCAGTAGTTCGGGACTTGGATTCTACGAGCAGTACTTC
few,TRBD1,TRBV4-1,TRBJ1-6,CASSQEGTATNSPLHF,TGCGCCAGCAGCCAAGAAGGGACAGCCACCAATTCACCCCTCCACTTT
NA,NA,TRBV4-3,TRBJ2-2,CASSHPSEGNTGELFF,TGCGCCAGCAGCCATCCTAGCGAAGGGAACACCGGGGAGCTGTTTTTT
once,TRBD1,TRBV12-3/TRBV12-4,TRBJ1-1,CASSLGQGLAAFF,TGTGCCAGCAGCCTCGGACAGGGGTTAGCAGCTTTCTTT
NA,TRBD1,TRBV27,TRBJ1-2,CASRVEGTADGYTF,TGTGCCAGCAGGGTGGAGGGGACAGCTGATGGCTACACCTTC
NA,TRBD1,TRBV19,TRBJ1-2,CASSIIQGRDGYTF,TGTGCCAGTAGTATAATACAGGGGCGCGATGGCTACACCTTC
NA,NA,TRBV19,TRBJ2-5,CASSPGLRRGQETQYF,TGTGCCAGTAGCCCCGGACTCCGGAGGGGACAAGAGACCCAGTACTTC
once,TRBD1,TRBV27,TRBJ1-4,CASKGAANEKLFF,TGTGCCAGCAAGGGGGCAGCAAATGAAAAACTGTTTTTT
NA,NA,TRBV20-1,TRBJ2-7,CSAPQGHEQYF,TGCAGTGCTCCACAGGGTCACGAGCAGTACTTC
NA,NA,TRBV15,TRBJ1-2,CATSPDQGFSYTF,TGTGCCACCAGCCCGGACCAGGGGTTTAGCTACACCTTC
NA,NA,TRBV19,TRBJ2-1,CASSISGGLYNEQFF,TGTGCCAGTAGTATATCTGGGGGCTTATACAATGAGCAGTTCTTC
NA,NA,TRBV19,TRBJ1-1,CASSIILGGTEAFF,TGTGCCAGTAGTATCATTCTGGGGGGCACTGAAGCTTTCTTT
NA,TRBD1,TRBV6-2/TRBV6-3,TRBJ1-1,CASSSPADRGGHTEAFF,TGTGCCAGCAGTTCCCCGGCGGACAGGGGGGGGCACACTGAAGCTTTCTTT
NA,TRBD1,TRBV7-2,TRBJ1-6,CASSLQGAASPLHF,TGTGCCAGCAGCTTACAGGGGGCAGCTTCACCCCTCCACTTT
NA,NA,TRBV15,TRBJ1-1,CATSRDRGVNTEAFF,TGTGCCACCAGCAGAGACAGGGGTGTGAACACTGAAGCTTTCTTT
NA,TRBD1,TRBV6-2/TRBV6-3,TRBJ2-5,CASSYSGQGVEETQYF,TGTGCCAGCAGTTACTCTGGACAGGGAGTGGAAGAGACCCAGTACTTC
once,TRBD2,TRBV3-1/TRBV3-2,TRBJ2-3,CASSQNPAGGADTQYF,TGTGCCAGCAGCCAAAACCCAGCGGGAGGCGCAGATACGCAGTATTTT
NA,TRBD1,TRBV2,TRBJ1-2,CASSEAHTTGGGFGYTF,TGTGCCAGCAGTGAAGCACACACGACAGGGGGCGGATTTGGCTACACCTTC
NA,NA,TRBV19,TRBJ1-1,CASQLGLETEAFF,TGTGCCAGTCAATTGGGGCTTGAGACTGAAGCTTTCTTT
NA,NA,TRBV12-5,TRBJ2-7,CASGLVGMAREPAEQYF,TGTGCTAGTGGTTTGGTAGGAATGGCCAGGGAACCCGCCGAGCAGTACTTC
NA,TRBD1,TRBV4-2,TRBJ1-2,CASSQSDRGSHGYTF,TGTGCCAGCAGCCAATCGGACAGGGGAAGCCATGGCTACACCTTC
NA,TRBD2,TRBV20-1,TRBJ2-7,CSASKRPGGLDEQYF,TGCAGTGCTAGTAAACGACCGGGAGGGCTCGACGAGCAGTACTTC
NA,TRBD1,TRBV4-2,TRBJ1-2,CASSQDLAGGKVLGYTF,TGTGCCAGCAGCCAAGATTTGGCAGGGGGAAAGGTGTTGGGCTACACCTTC
NA,NA,TRBV7-9,TRBJ1-1,CASSLTSNTEAFF,TGTGCCAGCAGCTTAACTTCAAACACTGAAGCTTTCTTT
NA,NA,TRBV7-6,TRBJ2-7,CASSPRGAPYEQYF,TGTGCCAGCAGCCCCCGGGGGGCTCCCTACGAGCAGTACTTC
NA,TRBD1,TRBV14,TRBJ1-2,CASSQDRGRYYGYTF,TGTGCCAGCAGCCAGGACAGGGGAAGGTACTATGGCTACACCTTC
NA,TRBD1,TRBV27,TRBJ2-7,CASSLSRGLIPYEQYF,TGTGCCAGCAGTTTATCAAGGGGGCTGATTCCCTACGAGCAGTACTTC
NA,TRBD1,TRBV27,TRBJ1-2,CASSYRGRDYGYTF,TGTGCCAGCAGTTACAGGGGGCGGGACTATGGCTACACCTTC
NA,TRBD1,TRBV5-1,TRBJ1-1,CASSLGQGATNTEAFF,TGCGCCAGCAGCTTGGGCCAGGGGGCAACCAACACTGAAGCTTTCTTT
NA,TRBD1,TRBV2,TRBJ1-5,CASRGDSPNQPQHF,TGTGCCAGCAGAGGGGACAGCCCCAATCAGCCCCAGCATTTT
once,NA,TRBV10-2,TRBJ2-3,CASSQDGNTDTQYF,TGCGCCAGCAGCCAGGACGGGAACACAGATACGCAGTATTTT
NA,TRBD1,TRBV5-6,TRBJ1-1,CASSGLTGVTEAFF,TGTGCCAGCAGCGGATTAACAGGGGTGACTGAAGCTTTCTTT